This T cell receptor beta chain was observed in a study of blood T cell repertoires in COVID-19 (dated by TCRdb to 2018 to 2020). About the investigation overall: The collaborator samples originated in the United States, Italy and Spain and spanned the acute and convalescent phases of COVID-19. The prospective study material was composed of cDNA or gDNA derived from T cells, B-cell-depleted T cells, or PBMCs. Subjects who had been exposed to COVID-19, were actively infected with it, or had recovered from it provided the deeply sampled blood TCRbeta repertoires that made up the dataset. The repertoires were released in a freely available public database meant as a resource for research on the immune response to SARS-CoV-2. The samples were drawn from the first 160 participants of the ongoing ImmuneRACE study and from some 1,300 subjects provided by 6 global collaborators. Sample metadata almost always included a de-identified subject ID, COVID-19 status, age in years and sex. Where HLA class I and class II types were available, the types were taken from metadata supplied by the sample provider, not from assay-based typing.

TCRbeta CDR3 regions were amplified from genomic DNA using the immunoSEQ Assay, a bias-controlled multiplex PCR. In the original analysis: The number of nucleated cells in each sample was estimated from the amplification of reference gene primers within the assay. Sequence reads were collapsed and filtered to measure the absolute abundance of every unique TCRbeta CDR3 rearrangement. For each sample, productive Simpson clonality was calculated by taking the square root of Simpson's diversity index across productive rearrangements. This is the immuneACCESS table as TCRdb keeps it, with only in-frame sequences that have V and J called. A part of the clones is gone; compared with another copy, unresolved V genes explain less than half, and the rest is unexplained. V and J calls and clone size come straight from that table; D and trimming were deduced from the DNA. This sample holds a few hundred thousand clones; 75% to 85% were observed only once. About 9.7% of the sample is in the top ten clones.

Collaborating institutions collected whole blood in K2EDTA tubes following their own protocols. For TCRbeta analysis, collaborators shipped samples in one of three forms: frozen whole blood, isolated PBMCs, or DNA extracted from either of those sample types. The CDR3 goes from the cysteine to the phenylalanine over 17 residues. Only the CDR3 region is kept as DNA, spanning 51 bases read in frame from base 1. From the germline V gene, CDR1 is MGHRA and CDR2 is YSYEKL. V lost 0 bases and J lost 7 bases, and the count of bases not matched to a germline gene is 8. Comment on this clone: Its antigen is currently not known. Base qualities are not provided; no much larger clone lies one nucleotide away.

The paper as a whole reports these results and caveats: Clinical and demographic metadata were provided uncurated, with the amount varying by source and participant.

The chain is made from TRBV4-1 and TRBJ2-1; 11 junctional bases match TRBD2. Sequencing was performed on peripheral blood. The receptor was isolated from a man in his fifties or sixties with active or convalescent COVID-19. DNA sequence: TGCGCCAGCAGCCAAGATCCGTCTAGCGGGGGGTTGAATGAGCAGTTCTTC. The translation is CASSQDPSSGGLNEQFF.